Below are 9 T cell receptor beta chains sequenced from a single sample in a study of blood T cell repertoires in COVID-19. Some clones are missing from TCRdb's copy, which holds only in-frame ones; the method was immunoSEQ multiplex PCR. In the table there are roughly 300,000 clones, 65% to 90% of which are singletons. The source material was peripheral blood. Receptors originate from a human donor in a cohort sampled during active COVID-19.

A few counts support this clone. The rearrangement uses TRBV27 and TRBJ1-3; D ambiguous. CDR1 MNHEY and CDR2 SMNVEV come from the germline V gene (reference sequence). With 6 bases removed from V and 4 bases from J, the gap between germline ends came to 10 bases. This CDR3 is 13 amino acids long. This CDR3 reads CASRGASGNTIYF. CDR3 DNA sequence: TGTGCCAGCAGGGGAGCAAGCGGAAACACCATATATTTT.

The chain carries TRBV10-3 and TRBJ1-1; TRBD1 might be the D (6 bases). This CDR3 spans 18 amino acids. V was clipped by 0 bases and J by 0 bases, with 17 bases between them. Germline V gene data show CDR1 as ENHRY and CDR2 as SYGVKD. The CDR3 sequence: CAISESQGSLGLNTEAFF. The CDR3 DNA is TGTGCCATCAGTGAGTCACAGGGCAGTTTAGGACTGAACACTGAAGCTTTCTTT.

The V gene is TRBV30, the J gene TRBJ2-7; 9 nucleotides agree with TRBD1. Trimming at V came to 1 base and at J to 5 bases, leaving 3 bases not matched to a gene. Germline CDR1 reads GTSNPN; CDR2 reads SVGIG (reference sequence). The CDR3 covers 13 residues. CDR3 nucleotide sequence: TGTGCCTGGAGTGGGGGACAGGGAAACGAGCAGTACTTC. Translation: CAWSGGQGNEQYF. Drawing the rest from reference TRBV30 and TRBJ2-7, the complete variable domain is SQTIHQWPATLVQPVGSPLSLECTVEGTSNPNLYWYRQAAGRGLQLLFYSVGIGQISSEVPQNLSASRPQDRQFILSSKKLLLSDSGFYLCAWSGGQGNEQYFGPGTRLTVT.

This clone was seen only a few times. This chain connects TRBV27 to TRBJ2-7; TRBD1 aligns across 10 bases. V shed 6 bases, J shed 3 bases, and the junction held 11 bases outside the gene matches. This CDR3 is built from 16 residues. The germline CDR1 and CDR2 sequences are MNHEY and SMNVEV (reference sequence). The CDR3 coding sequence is TGTGCCAGCAGCAAAGGTGGGGGGACAGGGGTCTACGAGCAGTACTTC. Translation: CASSKGGGTGVYEQYF.

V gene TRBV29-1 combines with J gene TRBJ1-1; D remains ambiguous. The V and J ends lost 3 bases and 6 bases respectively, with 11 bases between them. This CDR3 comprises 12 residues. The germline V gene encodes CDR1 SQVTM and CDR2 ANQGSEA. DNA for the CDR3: TGCAGCGTTGATCGGGGAACGGCTGAAGCTTTCTTT. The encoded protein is CSVDRGTAEAFF. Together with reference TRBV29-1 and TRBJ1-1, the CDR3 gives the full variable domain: SAVISQKPSRDICQRGTSLTIQCQVDSQVTMMFWYRQQPGQSLTLIATANQGSEATYESGFVIDKFPISRPNLTFSTLTVSNMSPEDSSIYLCSVDRGTAEAFFGQGTRLTVV.

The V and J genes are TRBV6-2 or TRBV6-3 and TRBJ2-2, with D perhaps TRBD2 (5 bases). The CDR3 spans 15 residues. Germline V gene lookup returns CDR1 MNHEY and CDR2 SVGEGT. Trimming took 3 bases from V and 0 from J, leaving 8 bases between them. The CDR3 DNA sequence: TGTGCCAGCAGTTATATCGGGACGAACACCGGGGAGCTGTTTTTT. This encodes CASSYIGTNTGELFF.

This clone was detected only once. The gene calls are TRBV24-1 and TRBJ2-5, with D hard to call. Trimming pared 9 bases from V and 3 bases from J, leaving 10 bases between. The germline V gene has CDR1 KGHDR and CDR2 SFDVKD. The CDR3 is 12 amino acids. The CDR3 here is CATAVAEETQYF. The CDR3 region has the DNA TGTGCCACCGCAGTTGCGGAAGAGACCCAGTACTTC.

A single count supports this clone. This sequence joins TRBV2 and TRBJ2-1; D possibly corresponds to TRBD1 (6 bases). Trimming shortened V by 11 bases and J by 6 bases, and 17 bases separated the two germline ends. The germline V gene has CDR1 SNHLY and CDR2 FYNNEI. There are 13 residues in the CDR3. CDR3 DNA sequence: TGTGCCGGTAATACAGGGTACGGCAATGAGCAGTTCTTC. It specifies CAGNTGYGNEQFF.

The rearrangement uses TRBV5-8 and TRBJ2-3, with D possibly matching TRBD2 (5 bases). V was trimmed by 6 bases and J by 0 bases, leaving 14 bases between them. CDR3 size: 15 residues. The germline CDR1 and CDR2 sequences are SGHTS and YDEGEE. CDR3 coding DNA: TGTGCCAGCATCACGGGGAAGACGAGCACAGATACGCAGTATTTT. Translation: CASITGKTSTDTQYF.